This TCR beta chain was obtained from a study of beta chain features in type 1 diabetes. Study-wide findings and caveats: With patients and controls alike, PCR might favor shorter templates to an equal degree.

There are 15 residues in the CDR3. The J segment lost 0 bases and the V segment lost 5 bases, leaving 7 bases of the junction unmatched. Germline loops: CDR1 LNHDA, CDR2 SQIVND (reference sequence). Using CD45RO/CCR7/CD25/CD127/CD95/CD27, CD4+ naive, central memory, regulatory and stem cell-like memory cells were sorted. On this clone: Its specificity is unknown.

cDNA synthesis used the whole RNA isolate, giving expressed TCRB sequences. A few million reads, on average, came from each naive, central memory and regulatory T cell sample. TCRdb's table, derived via immunoSEQ multiplex PCR, lists solely in-frame clones and lacks some. The sample includes around 330,000 clones, around 10% seen only once; the top ten take just over 0.015%. The receptor's source is a woman younger than 45 in good health. This rearrangement joins TRBV19 to TRBJ2-7; TRBD1 agrees at 7 bases. The sample consisted of naive CD4+ T cells from blood. The CDR3 is CASSPPGQSSYEQYF. The CDR3 region has the DNA TGTGCCAGTAGTCCTCCGGGACAGAGCTCCTACGAGCAGTACTTC.